The TCR beta chain described here comes from a study of T cells in Graves' hyperthyroidism and ophthalmopathy. Study overall: Before treatment of any kind, peripheral blood was taken at initial diagnosis.

Reasons for excluding patients were uncontrolled infection, other autoimmune disease, pregnancy or lactation. Diagnostic decisions used clinical symptoms, serum thyroxine and TRAb, thyroid ultrasound and orbital computed tomography. The ends were cut back, 3 bases at V and 7 bases at J, with 9 bases in the middle. Germline values: CDR1 SNHLY, CDR2 FYNNEI. The CDR3 length is 12 residues. The investigators amplified TCR beta CDR3 regions from RNA transcripts. A set of HTBI primers served as the primers for a first-round RT-PCR of the TCR CDR3. TCRdb independently ran MiXCR on the multiplex PCR reads; one entry per CDR3 protein. The sample gives fewer than 900,000 distinct CDR3 sequences, approximately 18% of which show up once; 16% is in the top ten. This clonotype was detected many times.

The sample consisted of blood. V is TRBV2 and J is TRBJ1-1; D unclear. The source is a woman between 45 and 60 years old with Graves' hyperthyroidism that later progressed to Graves' ophthalmopathy. The CDR3 bases are TGTGCCAGCAGTGATTCCGATATTGAAGCTTTCTTT. Its translation: CASSDSDIEAFF.